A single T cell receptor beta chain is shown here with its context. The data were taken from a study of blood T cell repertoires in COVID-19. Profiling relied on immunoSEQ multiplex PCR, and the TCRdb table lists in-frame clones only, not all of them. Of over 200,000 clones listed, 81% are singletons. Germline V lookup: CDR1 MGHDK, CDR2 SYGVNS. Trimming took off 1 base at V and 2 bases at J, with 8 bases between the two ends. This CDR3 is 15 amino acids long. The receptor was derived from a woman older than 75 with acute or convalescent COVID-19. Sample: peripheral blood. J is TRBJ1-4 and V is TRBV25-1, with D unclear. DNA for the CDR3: TGTGCCAGCAGTGAATCCGGAGGCACTAATGAAAAACTGTTTTTT. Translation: CASSESGGTNEKLFF.